A selection of T cell receptor beta chains follows, all from one sample in a study of T-cell reconstitution after alpha-beta-depleted transplantation in children. TCRdb called the PCR reads again in MiXCR, with one record for every CDR3 protein. The sample records under 750,000 distinct CDR3 sequences, about 23% being singletons. Here the sequenced sample was PBMCs, mostly from graft donor cells, taken 360 days after TCRalphabeta/CD19-depleted stem cell transplant. The receptors were gathered from a boy younger than two who had a stem cell transplant for acute myeloid leukemia, so the T cells may come from the graft donor. The CDR3 runs from the conserved cysteine through the conserved F or W. The D gene is left open where the match is weak. Expanded clones are given a class, and other clones once, few, many or no size at all.

TRBJ1-5,TRBV7-2,TRBD1,many,CASSSGQYYQPQHF,TGTGCCAGCAGCTCGGGACAGTACTATCAGCCCCAGCATTTT
TRBJ2-7,TRBV10-2,.,.,CASSEARYEQYF,TGCGCCAGCAGTGAGGCCAGGTACGAGCAGTACTTC
TRBJ2-1,TRBV10-3,.,many,CAISDGQFYNEQFF,TGTGCCATCAGTGATGGACAGTTCTACAATGAGCAGTTCTTC
TRBJ2-4,TRBV28,.,many,CASSFLQGWGNIQYF,TGTGCCAGCAGCTTCCTTCAGGGGTGGGGGAACATTCAGTACTTC
TRBJ1-6,TRBV20-1,TRBD1,many,CSAPGQEGYNSPLHF,TGCAGTGCTCCCGGACAGGAAGGTTATAATTCACCCCTCCACTTT
TRBJ2-5,TRBV7-2,TRBD2,.,CASSLKRGTQETQYF,TGTGCCAGCAGCCTAAAGCGGGGTACTCAAGAGACCCAGTACTTC
TRBJ1-4,TRBV20-1,.,many,CSAKEGGPGLSTNEKLFF,TGCAGTGCTAAGGAAGGGGGGCCGGGGCTCAGTACTAATGAAAAACTGTTTTTT
TRBJ2-3,TRBV25-1,TRBD2,.,CASSGPGLATDTQYF,TGTGCCAGCAGTGGCCCGGGACTAGCGACAGATACGCAGTATTTT
TRBJ2-3,TRBV5-1,TRBD2,.,CATSRGDRTDTQYF,TGCGCCACCTCCCGGGGGGACCGCACAGATACGCAGTATTTT
TRBJ1-3,TRBV4-1,.,few,CASASTPLTSGNTIYF,TGCGCCAGCGCCTCGACACCCCTTACCTCTGGAAACACCATATATTTT
TRBJ2-5,TRBV20-1,.,.,CSARDAVRAGETQYF,TGCAGTGCTAGGGATGCTGTGAGGGCAGGGGAGACCCAGTACTTC
TRBJ2-2,TRBV14,TRBD2,.,CASSLIGLANTGELFF,TGTGCCAGCAGCCTAATAGGACTAGCGAACACCGGGGAGCTGTTTTTT
TRBJ2-5,TRBV4-3,.,few,CASSRLWETTKETQYF,TGCGCCAGCAGCCGATTGTGGGAGACAACCAAAGAGACCCAGTACTTC
TRBJ2-6,TRBV9,.,.,CASSAQTGANVLTF,TGTGCCAGCAGCGCCCAGACCGGGGCCAACGTCCTGACTTTC
TRBJ2-5,TRBV5-6,.,few,CASSSRVWTALQETQYF,TGTGCCAGCAGCTCCCGGGTGTGGACAGCCTTACAAGAGACCCAGTACTTC
TRBJ1-2,TRBV15,TRBD1,few,CATYRDRGLKSGYTF,TGTGCCACCTATCGGGACAGGGGGCTTAAGAGTGGCTACACCTTC
TRBJ2-5,TRBV7-2,.,.,CASSSSATTQETQYF,TGTGCCAGCAGCTCCTCGGCAACGACCCAAGAGACCCAGTACTTC
TRBJ2-1,TRBV12-3/TRBV12-4,.,many,CASSFGVQQFF,TGTGCCAGCAGTTTCGGGGTGCAGCAGTTCTTC
TRBJ2-2,TRBV12-3/TRBV12-4,.,many,CASRPRTGELFF,TGTGCCAGCCGGCCGAGGACCGGGGAGCTGTTTTTT
TRBJ1-1,TRBV28,.,.,CASSTEGPLKDTEAFF,TGTGCCAGCAGTACCGAGGGACCGCTTAAAGACACTGAAGCTTTCTTT
TRBJ2-7,TRBV27,TRBD1,.,CASSLTGVSGEQYF,TGTGCCAGCAGTTTAACAGGGGTATCGGGCGAGCAGTACTTC
TRBJ1-5,TRBV28,.,many,CASSFGLPGNQPQHF,TGTGCCAGCAGTTTCGGGCTGCCAGGCAATCAGCCCCAGCATTTT
TRBJ1-2,TRBV15,.,.,CATSRVERNYGYTF,TGTGCCACCAGCAGAGTGGAGAGGAACTATGGCTACACCTTC
TRBJ2-5,TRBV19,.,many,CASSKGSLNLGTQYF,TGTGCCAGTAGTAAGGGCAGCCTCAACCTAGGGACCCAGTACTTC
TRBJ2-3,TRBV20-1,.,many,CSASSRDRTDTQYF,TGCAGTGCTAGTTCGCGGGACCGCACAGATACGCAGTATTTT
TRBJ2-6,TRBV6-5,.,.,CASSYSRWHSGANVLTF,TGTGCCAGCAGTTACTCGAGATGGCACTCTGGGGCCAACGTCCTGACTTTC
TRBJ2-1,TRBV7-2,.,few,CASSPRRNEQFF,TGTGCCAGCAGCCCCCGAAGAAATGAGCAGTTCTTC